This section outlines one TCR beta chain sequence together with its context. The method was immunoSEQ multiplex PCR; TCRdb's version includes in-frame clones alone and lacks a portion of them. The table has just over 25,000 clones, approximately 78% seen once. There are 14 residues in the CDR3. Germline V gene sequence: CDR1 MNHNS, CDR2 SASEGT. Trimming stripped 0 bases from V and 4 bases from J, with 9 bases between. Treatment here: preoperative locoregional IRX-2 cytokine immunotherapy. Preoperative locoregional IRX-2 cytokine immunotherapy was tested in the phase Ib source study. The data were obtained in a study of preoperative IRX-2 immunotherapy in early breast cancer.

The sequence derives from a human donor with breast cancer. The sequencing here drew on lymph node tissue, taken after IRX-2 immunotherapy. The rearrangement joins TRBV6-1 to TRBJ2-5; D gene ambiguous. The CDR3 nucleotides are TGTGCCAGCAGTGAAGCGGTAAGCCGAGAGACCCAGTACTTC. Translation: CASSEAVSRETQYF.